Listed below are T cell receptor beta chains from one sample, sequenced in a study of STAT5B mutations in CD4+ large granular lymphocyte leukemia. Clones were read by immunoSEQ multiplex PCR, and TCRdb kept only the in-frame ones, dropping some. The repertoire holds under 7,500 clones, around 70% seen once, with approximately 2% in the top ten. Sequencing was done on a sample of PBMCs. All receptors come from a woman aged 65 to 85 with CD4+ T-cell large granular lymphocyte leukemia. Both conserved end residues are trimmed from each CDR3. Size is omitted from some rows. Given values are once, few, many or a class for expanded clones.

J gene,V gene,clone size,CDR3 protein
TRBJ2-2,TRBV12-5,-,ASGLSRKGLAGETGELF
TRBJ1-6,TRBV7-6,-,ASSKKTGGNSPLH
TRBJ2-3,TRBV6-5,-,ASSLTHGLDTQY
TRBJ2-5,TRBV29-1,-,SVSMGETQY
TRBJ1-4,TRBV28,-,ASAGSAEKLF
TRBJ1-1,TRBV28,-,ASSLWEDRGWAF
TRBJ2-7,TRBV5-1,-,ASTREPTYEQY
TRBJ2-5,TRBV7-8,-,ASGQEETQY
TRBJ1-2,TRBV19,-,ASSIRQGHGYT
TRBJ1-4,TRBV7-9,-,ASSLSQGKEKLF
TRBJ2-3,TRBV5-4,few,ASSVASPDTQY
TRBJ2-7,TRBV5-1,-,ASSDHSGTTYEQY
TRBJ2-4,TRBV5-4,-,ASSLGQGENIQY
TRBJ2-5,TRBV7-2,-,ASSGWTGAYETQY
TRBJ2-2,TRBV7-9,-,ASIPRGSGELF
TRBJ2-1,TRBV5-1,once,ASSFGGLWNEQF
TRBJ1-3,TRBV6-5,-,ASSYSDSGNTIY
TRBJ1-3,TRBV4-2,-,ASSLTGSGNTIY
TRBJ2-5,TRBV7-6,-,ASSQAFRETQY
TRBJ2-7,TRBV5-1,-,ASSSVRREGYEQY
TRBJ1-4,TRBV30,-,AWSRGLLSGEKLF
TRBJ2-7,TRBV7-7,-,ASSLNRDYEQY
TRBJ1-2,TRBV7-9,-,ASSLAGDPYGYT
TRBJ2-7,TRBV27,-,ASGALWEQY
TRBJ2-2,TRBV10-3,once,ASDRGYGAGELF
TRBJ2-7,TRBV28,-,ASSLSFFGTPLRYEQY
TRBJ1-4,TRBV5-3,-,ARSGSGLVGNEKLF
TRBJ1-1,TRBV23-1,-,ASSHGSDTEAF
TRBJ1-5,TRBV7-6,-,ASSLLVSQPQH
TRBJ1-1,TRBV6-5,few,ASSRQGDHTEAF
TRBJ1-2,TRBV7-3,few,ASSLGTGVGYT
TRBJ1-1,TRBV15,-,ATSSHWGSSGNTEAF
TRBJ2-7,TRBV6-5,-,ASSSTGGTLGYEQY
TRBJ2-5,TRBV2,-,ASSEALPASGRGETQY
TRBJ1-2,TRBV18,-,ASSPLGSSNYGYT
TRBJ2-4,TRBV5-1,-,ASSLVRGPLAKNIQY
TRBJ2-3,TRBV27,-,ASSRQGKDTQY
TRBJ1-2,TRBV20-1,-,GGTSPYGYT
TRBJ2-7,TRBV18,-,ASSPSRGHEQY
TRBJ2-5,TRBV7-3,-,ASSLKRGGQETQY
TRBJ1-1,TRBV9,-,ASSVVTEAF
TRBJ1-4,TRBV7-9,-,ASSPGEGRPNEKLF
TRBJ2-7,TRBV27,-,ASSTYREQY
TRBJ1-2,TRBV7-9,-,ASSLAEGFGYT
TRBJ1-2,TRBV6-1,-,ASSWDRGNYGYT
TRBJ2-5,TRBV7-9,-,ASSLAGRGAEETQY
TRBJ1-1,TRBV5-1,medium-sized,ASGGNTEAF
TRBJ2-2,TRBV5-1,-,ASSLQGIPNTGELF
TRBJ2-3,TRBV5-1,-,ASRSGTGTDTQY
TRBJ2-3,TRBV2,-,ASSEDGGGGDTQY
TRBJ2-3,TRBV6-5,-,ASSRGEVTDTQY
TRBJ1-1,TRBV2,-,ASSDITGNTEAF
TRBJ2-1,TRBV7-9,-,ASNELKGGVSEQF
TRBJ1-5,TRBV15,-,ATSRDSVGQYYSNQPQH